This T cell receptor (beta chain) was identified in a study of cytomegalovirus exposure and HLA in healthy donors. Study-wide results and limits: Reportedly, diagnosis of cytomegalovirus status by the classifier showed high specificity and sensitivity. Most CMV-associated TCR beta chains were later found to appear HLA-restricted.

A note on this clone: Its antigen is as yet unknown.

CDR1 SGHRS and CDR2 YFSETQ come from the germline V gene. CDR3 length equals 15 residues. The trim removed 6 bases at V and 3 bases at J, leaving 6 bases unmatched. PCR was performed using 60 Vbeta and 13 Jbeta primers. Method: immunoSEQ multiplex PCR; TCRdb's copy keeps in-frame clones and lacks some. In the table there are 50,000 to 60,000 clones, more than 75% of which are singletons. The chain recombines TRBV5-1 with TRBJ2-1; TRBD2 matches 10 bases. The origin of this receptor is a female donor in good health and CMV-seronegative. The sample was PBMCs. The CDR3 DNA is TGCGCCAGCACACGATGGACTAGCGGCTACAATGAGCAGTTCTTC. It is translated as CASTRWTSGYNEQFF.